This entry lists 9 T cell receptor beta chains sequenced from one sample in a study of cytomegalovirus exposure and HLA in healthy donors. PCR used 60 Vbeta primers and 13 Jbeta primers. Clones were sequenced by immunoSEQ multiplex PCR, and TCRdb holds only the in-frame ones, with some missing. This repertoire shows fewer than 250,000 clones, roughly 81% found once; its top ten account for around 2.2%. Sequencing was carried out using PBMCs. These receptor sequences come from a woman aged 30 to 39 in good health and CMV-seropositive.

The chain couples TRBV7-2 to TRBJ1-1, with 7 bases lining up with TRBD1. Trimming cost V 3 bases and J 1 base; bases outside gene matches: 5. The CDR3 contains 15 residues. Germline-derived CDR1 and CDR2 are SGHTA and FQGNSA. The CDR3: CASSFFGTANTEAFF. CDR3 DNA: TGTGCCAGCAGCTTTTTTGGGACAGCGAACACTGAAGCTTTCTTT.

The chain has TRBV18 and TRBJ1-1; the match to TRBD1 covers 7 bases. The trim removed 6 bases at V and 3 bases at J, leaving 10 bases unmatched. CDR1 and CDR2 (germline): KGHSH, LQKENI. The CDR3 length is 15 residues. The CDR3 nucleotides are TGTGCCAGCTCCGCCGTGGGTGGACAGGACACTGAAGCTTTCTTT. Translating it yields CASSAVGGQDTEAFF.

The CDR3 nucleotides are TGTGCCAGCAGCTTACAGGGGGGCACCTACAATGAGCAGTTCTTC. Its protein is CASSLQGGTYNEQFF. This rearrangement joins TRBV7-3 to TRBJ2-1; tentative D call: TRBD1 (7 bases). Trimming shortened V by 2 bases and J by 2 bases, and 10 bases separated the two germline ends. This CDR3 contains 15 residues. Per the germline V gene, CDR1 is SGHTA and CDR2 is FQGTGA.

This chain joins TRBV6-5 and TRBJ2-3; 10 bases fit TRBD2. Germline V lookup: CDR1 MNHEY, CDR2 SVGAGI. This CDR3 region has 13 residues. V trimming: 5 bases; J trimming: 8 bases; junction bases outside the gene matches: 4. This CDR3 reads CASSPASGGTQYF. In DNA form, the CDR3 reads TGTGCCAGCAGTCCCGCTAGCGGGGGTACGCAGTATTTT.

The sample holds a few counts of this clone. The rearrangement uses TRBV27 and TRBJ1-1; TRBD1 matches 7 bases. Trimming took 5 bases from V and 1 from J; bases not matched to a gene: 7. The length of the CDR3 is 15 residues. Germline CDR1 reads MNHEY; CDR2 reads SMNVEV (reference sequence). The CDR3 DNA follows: TGTGCCAGCAGTCCACAGGGGCCTCCGAACACTGAAGCTTTCTTT. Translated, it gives CASSPQGPPNTEAFF.

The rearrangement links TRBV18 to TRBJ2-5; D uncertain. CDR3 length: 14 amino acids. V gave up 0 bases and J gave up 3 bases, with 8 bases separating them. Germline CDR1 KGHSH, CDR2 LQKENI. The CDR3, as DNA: TGTGCCAGCTCACCACCGGGCAGTAAAGAGACCCAGTACTTC. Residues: CASSPPGSKETQYF.

CDR3 sequence reads: CSVERDRGTEAFF. The CDR3 nucleotides read TGCAGCGTTGAAAGGGACAGGGGGACTGAAGCTTTCTTT. The chain joins TRBV29-1 to TRBJ1-1; TRBD1 matches 11 bases. Germline trimming cut 2 bases from V and 5 bases from J; bases unmatched to any gene: 1. CDR1 is SQVTM, CDR2 ANQGSEA, per germline. The CDR3 runs 13 residues.

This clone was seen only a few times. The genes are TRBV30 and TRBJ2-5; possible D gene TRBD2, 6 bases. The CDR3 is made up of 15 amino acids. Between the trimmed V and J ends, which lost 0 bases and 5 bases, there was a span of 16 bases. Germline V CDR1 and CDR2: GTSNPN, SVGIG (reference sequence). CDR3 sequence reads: CAWSVYGGGWETQYF. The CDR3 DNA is TGTGCCTGGAGTGTATACGGGGGAGGTTGGGAGACCCAGTACTTC.

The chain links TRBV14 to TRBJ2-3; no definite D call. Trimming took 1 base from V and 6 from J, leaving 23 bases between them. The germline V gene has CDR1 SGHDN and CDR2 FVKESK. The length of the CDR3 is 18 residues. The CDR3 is CASSQGHLSASLGDTQYF. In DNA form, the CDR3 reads TGTGCCAGCAGCCAAGGCCATCTCTCGGCCTCCCTCGGGGATACGCAGTATTTT.